This T cell receptor (beta chain) is from a study of blood T cell repertoires in COVID-19. Study information: Samples of COVID-19 (acute and convalescent) were obtained from the United States, Italy and Spain. Sources were T cells, B-cell-depleted T cells, or PBMCs; the material itself was cDNA or gDNA.

As handled by the study authors: Amplification of reference gene primers was used by the study to estimate nucleated cell counts. Assay used: immunoSEQ multiplex PCR; TCRdb lists only in-frame clones, some missing. Clonal size and the V and J genes are those of that table, whereas D and trimming came from the DNA. Seen here are about 76,000 clones, 83% observed once, and the top ten hold roughly 43%. Deletions cut 1 base from V and 7 bases from J, with 10 bases between. Germline CDR1 reads LGHNA; CDR2 reads YSLEER. The CDR3 consists of 13 residues. The sequence was obtained from a man at least 80 years old with acute or convalescent COVID-19. The sequencing input was peripheral blood. V is TRBV4-3 and J is TRBJ2-5; D is possibly TRBD2 (6 bases). The DNA for the CDR3 is TGCGCCAGCAGCCAAGCGGCAGCGGGGACCCAGTACTTC. It encodes CASSQAAAGTQYF.